The clone carrying this T cell receptor (beta chain) was counted between two and nine times. This entry is derived from a study of blood T cell repertoires in COVID-19. Some clones are missing from TCRdb's copy, which holds only in-frame ones; the method was immunoSEQ multiplex PCR. The sample holds approximately 220,000 clones, over 80% seen once. This CDR3 has 16 amino acids. V was pared by 6 bases and J by 4 bases, with 6 bases of the junction left unmatched. Germline CDR1 MNHEY, CDR2 SMNVEV (reference sequence). Sequencing was done on a sample of PBMCs or T cells enriched from blood (not recorded which). This chain joins TRBV27 and TRBJ2-2; 12 bases match TRBD2. The clonotype comes from a woman between 40 and 50 years old who had recovered from COVID-19. CDR3 DNA sequence: TGTGCCAGCAGCCCTCGACTAGCGGGAGTCACCGGGGAGCTGTTTTTT. Translated: CASSPRLAGVTGELFF.